This note documents a single T cell receptor (beta chain) sequence. These data belong to a study of cytomegalovirus exposure and HLA in healthy donors. Use of 60 Vbeta and 13 Jbeta primers characterized the PCR. TCRdb's table, derived via immunoSEQ multiplex PCR, lists solely in-frame clones and lacks some. The profile covers about 230,000 clones, with roughly four fifths appearing a single time and more than 0.45% taken by the ten largest. J lost 10 bases, V lost 2 bases, and 7 bases had no gene match. The CDR3 totals 14 residues. In germline, CDR1 is SGHDT, CDR2 YYEEEE. The rearrangement uses TRBV5-6 and TRBJ2-1; 9 bases agree with TRBD2. What was sequenced was PBMCs. The clonotype originates from a woman between 35 and 50 years old in good health and CMV-seronegative. For the CDR3, the DNA is TGTGCCAGCAGCTTTGGCGGGGGGGCTCGGGAGCAGTTCTTC. Translation: CASSFGGGAREQFF.